The next 32 T cell receptor beta chains were all read from a single sample in a study of blood T cell repertoires in COVID-19. The table came from immunoSEQ multiplex PCR; TCRdb's copy has only in-frame clones and leaves some out. The sample has around 94,000 clones; about 91% are singletons. Sequenced input: peripheral blood. Receptor source: a man younger than 35 with acute or convalescent COVID-19.

The V and J genes are TRBV7-2 and TRBJ1-1; 7 bases are shared with TRBD1. V was pared by 4 bases and J by 0 bases, with 8 bases of the junction left unmatched. The germline V gene has CDR1 SGHTA and CDR2 FQGNSA. This CDR3 is built from 16 residues. In DNA form, the CDR3 reads TGTGCCAGCAGCTCCGGGACAGATGAAATGAACACTGAAGCTTTCTTT. Amino acids: CASSSGTDEMNTEAFF.

This clone was recorded once. The chain employs TRBV19 and TRBJ1-2, with no clear D. This CDR3 spans 14 amino acids. Germline loops: CDR1 LNHDA, CDR2 SQIVND (reference sequence). Trimming took off 3 bases at V and 5 bases at J, with 13 bases between the two ends. CDR3 sequence reads: CASSIGTRAYGYTF. Written as DNA, the CDR3 is TGTGCCAGTAGTATCGGAACGAGGGCTTATGGCTACACCTTC.

The rearrangement uses TRBV5-1 and TRBJ2-3, with D perhaps TRBD1 (6 bases). Deletions cut 5 bases from V and 5 bases from J, with 9 bases between. Germline V gene lookup returns CDR1 SGHRS and CDR2 YFSETQ. CDR3 length: 12 residues. The CDR3, as DNA: TGCGCCAGCAGTCAGGGGATAGATACGCAGTATTTT. Translation gives CASSQGIDTQYF.

The chain couples TRBV19 to TRBJ1-1, with D perhaps matching TRBD1 (5 bases). CDR3 length: 16 amino acids. V was shortened by 6 bases and J by 1 base, with 18 bases between the two germline ends. Germline V gives CDR1 LNHDA, CDR2 SQIVND (reference sequence). CDR3 in amino acids: CASSTPEDTRNTEAFF. CDR3 nucleotide sequence: TGTGCCAGTAGCACCCCAGAGGACACAAGGAACACTGAAGCTTTCTTT.

Notes on this clone: Other DNA variants within this sample encode the same CDR3. The gene calls are TRBV19 and TRBJ2-1; 13 bases fit TRBD2. The ends lost 1 base at V and 8 bases at J; junction bases unmatched: 2. The CDR3 loop spans 15 amino acids. The germline CDR1 and CDR2 sequences are LNHDA and SQIVND (reference sequence). The CDR3, as DNA: TGTGCCAGTAGTATAGGACTAGCGGGAGGCGATGAGCAGTTCTTC. Its protein is CASSIGLAGGDEQFF.

V usage is TRBV6-2 or TRBV6-3 and J usage is TRBJ2-7; a possible D gene is TRBD2 (5 bases). The ends were cut back, 4 bases at V and 6 bases at J, with 10 bases in the middle. The V gene's germline CDR1 is MNHEY and CDR2 SVGEGT. This CDR3 spans 12 amino acids. The CDR3 loop reads CASSFPSSEQYF. In nucleotides, the CDR3 is TGTGCCAGCAGTTTCCCTAGCAGCGAGCAGTACTTC.

The V call is TRBV5-4, the J call TRBJ2-7, with TRBD2 identical over 7 bases. Germline values: CDR1 SGHNT, CDR2 YYREEE (reference sequence). This CDR3 has 20 amino acids. Germline trimming cut 4 bases from V and 0 bases from J; bases unmatched to any gene: 22. The CDR3 DNA reads as TGTGCCAGCAGCACTTTTTTTGGTCATCTCCTAGCGGATAGCTCCTACGAGCAGTACTTC. It encodes CASSTFFGHLLADSSYEQYF.

The V gene is TRBV9, the J gene TRBJ2-5, with 16 bases lining up with TRBD2. The ends lost 4 bases at V and 5 bases at J; junction bases unmatched: 2. This CDR3 has 15 residues. Germline CDR1 reads SGDLS; CDR2 reads YYNGEE. The CDR3 region has the DNA TGTGCCAGCAGCCAGGGACTAGCGGGAGGGGAGACCCAGTACTTC. Its translation: CASSQGLAGGETQYF.

The V and J genes are TRBV4-1 and TRBJ2-3; D gene uncertain. This CDR3 comprises 16 residues. Trimming stripped 1 base from V and 0 bases from J, with 11 bases between. The germline V gene has CDR1 MGHRA and CDR2 YSYEKL. The CDR3: CASSQGSRPSTDTQYF. The CDR3 DNA reads TGCGCCAGCAGCCAAGGATCGCGGCCTAGCACAGATACGCAGTATTTT.

The V call is TRBV3-1 (or the pseudogene TRBV3-2), the J call TRBJ2-1; 13 bases are a match to TRBD2. Germline assignment: CDR1 LGHDT and CDR2 YNNKEL (reference sequence). V dropped 5 bases and J dropped 8; count of bases not matched to a gene: 9. The CDR3 has 16 amino acids. The CDR3 DNA sequence: TGTGCCAGCAGCTTAAGGACTAGCGGGAGATCAGATGAGCAGTTCTTC. This gives the protein CASSLRTSGRSDEQFF.

This chain connects TRBV5-4 to TRBJ2-3, with D perhaps TRBD2 (5 bases). This CDR3 spans 11 amino acids. V lost 3 bases and J lost 6, with 5 bases in between. The germline CDR1 and CDR2 sequences are SGHNT and YYREEE (reference sequence). The CDR3 bases are TGTGCCAGCAGCTGGGAGGATACGCAGTATTTT. Its protein is CASSWEDTQYF.

The V and J genes are TRBV11-3 and TRBJ1-2; no clear D gene. The CDR3 consists of 17 residues. Germline V CDR1 and CDR2: SGHNT, YENEEA. Trimming left V 0 bases short and J 4 bases short, with 18 bases between. CDR3 nucleotide sequence: TGTGCCAGCAGCTTAGATCATCGAGTTCCTGGTTCCTATGGCTACACCTTC. Translating it yields CASSLDHRVPGSYGYTF.

Only one count was recorded for this clone. V is TRBV29-1 and J is TRBJ2-1; weak D call: TRBD1 (6 bases). Germline V lookup: CDR1 SQVTM, CDR2 ANQGSEA. The CDR3 extends over 11 amino acids. The V gene lost 3 bases and the J gene lost 8 bases, with 8 bases spanning the gap. Here the CDR3 DNA reads TGCAGCGTTGATGGGGGCGATGAGCAGTTCTTC. It specifies CSVDGGDEQFF.

This CDR3 reads CASSLVSGVVGDEQFF. For the CDR3, the DNA is TGTGCCAGCAGCTTAGTTTCCGGGGTGGTAGGTGATGAGCAGTTCTTC. This sequence joins TRBV11-2 and TRBJ2-1; D may be TRBD2 (5 bases). The CDR3 is 16 amino acids. The V end was cut by 1 base, the J end by 8 bases, with 18 bases between. Per the germline V gene, CDR1 is SGHAT and CDR2 is FQNNGV.

The chain links TRBV29-1 to TRBJ1-5; D is unresolved. The CDR3 has 13 amino acids. From germline, CDR1 is SQVTM and CDR2 ANQGSEA. V was pared by 0 bases and J by 7 bases, with 10 bases between. The CDR3 region has the DNA TGCAGCGTTGAAGAGATCGGAGGGCAGCCCCAGCATTTT. Its protein product is CSVEEIGGQPQHF.

This clone has only a few counts. J is TRBJ1-2 and V is TRBV13; D unclear. From germline, CDR1 is PRHDT and CDR2 FYEKMQ (reference sequence). The CDR3 spans 16 residues. Trimming took 0 bases from V and 0 from J, leaving 11 bases between them. The CDR3 bases are TGTGCCAGCAGCTTAGGCGAACGAGAAGCTAACTATGGCTACACCTTC. Its translation is CASSLGEREANYGYTF.

The chain is built from TRBV27 and TRBJ2-5, with D possibly matching TRBD1 (6 bases). Germline V gene sequence: CDR1 MNHEY, CDR2 SMNVEV (reference sequence). The CDR3 consists of 15 residues. V lost 6 bases, J lost 3 bases, and 17 bases lay in between. Here the CDR3 DNA reads TGTGCCAGCAGGGACCCGGGACAAGGGGAAGAGACCCAGTACTTC. It yields the protein CASRDPGQGEETQYF.

This chain joins TRBV5-6 and TRBJ2-3; TRBD1 matches 7 bases. From germline, CDR1 is SGHDT and CDR2 YYEEEE. The CDR3 spans 16 residues. The V gene end was trimmed by 2 bases and the J gene end by 5 bases; junction bases not matched to a gene: 11. CDR3: CASSFRFTGARDTQYF. The CDR3 region has the DNA TGTGCCAGCAGCTTTAGATTTACAGGGGCGCGAGATACGCAGTATTTT. The complete variable domain, with remaining parts taken from reference TRBV5-6 and TRBJ2-3, reads DAGVTQSPTHLIKTRGQQVTLRCSPKSGHDTVSWYQQALGQGPQFIFQYYEEEERQRGNFPDRFSGHQFPNYSSELNVNALLLGDSALYLCASSFRFTGARDTQYFGPGTRLTVL.

V usage is TRBV27 and J usage is TRBJ1-3; no firm D call. CDR1 and CDR2 from the germline V gene are MNHEY and SMNVEV (reference sequence). CDR3 length equals 13 residues. V lost 3 bases and J lost 4, with 7 bases in between. The CDR3: CASSLSLGNTIYF. The CDR3 DNA reads TGTGCCAGCAGTTTGAGCTTAGGAAACACCATATATTTT.

The V call is TRBV19, the J call TRBJ1-5; 12 nucleotides agree with TRBD1. The CDR3 is made up of 18 amino acids. Germline V lookup: CDR1 LNHDA, CDR2 SQIVND (reference sequence). The trim removed 4 bases at V and 6 bases at J, leaving 13 bases unmatched. The CDR3 protein is CASSTRDRGRGSSQPQHF. CDR3 DNA: TGTGCCAGTAGTACCCGGGACAGGGGGCGCGGGTCGTCTCAGCCCCAGCATTTT.

The J gene is TRBJ1-4, the V gene TRBV18; 7 bases align to TRBD1. This CDR3 region has 16 residues. Germline values: CDR1 KGHSH, CDR2 LQKENI. V lost 4 bases, J lost 4 bases, and 9 bases stayed unmatched. The CDR3 spells CASSHRRGQDNEKLFF. CDR3 in DNA: TGTGCCAGCTCACACCGGAGAGGACAGGATAATGAAAAACTGTTTTTT.

This chain joins TRBV6-6 and TRBJ1-1; 9 bases are a match to TRBD1. The CDR3 length is 15 residues. The germline gives CDR1 MNHNY, CDR2 SVGAGI (reference sequence). The V and J ends lost 7 bases and 5 bases, in that order; junction bases with no gene match: 11. The CDR3 nucleotides read TGTGCCAGCAAAGGGGACAGGGAATCCGATACTGAAGCTTTCTTT. Translating it yields CASKGDRESDTEAFF.

The genes are TRBV19 and TRBJ2-7; 7 bases match TRBD1. Germline CDR1 and CDR2: LNHDA and SQIVND (reference sequence). CDR3 length: 13 residues. V shed 4 bases and J 2 bases; nucleotides not matched to a gene: 2. CDR3 residues: CASSTGGPYEQYF. The DNA of the CDR3 is TGTGCCAGTAGTACAGGGGGACCCTACGAGCAGTACTTC.

This chain uses TRBV28 with TRBJ1-6; 9 nucleotides agree with TRBD1. The junction had 5 bases not matched to a gene; V was cut back by 3 bases and J by 2 bases. CDR1 MDHEN and CDR2 SYDVKM come from the germline V gene. The CDR3 contains 17 residues. CDR3 sequence (DNA): TGTGCCAGCAGTTTTGTGGGACAGGGACCCTATAATTCACCCCTCCACTTT. Translating it yields CASSFVGQGPYNSPLHF.

A remark on this clone: Mismatch with germline at one junction end may stem from a read error. The chain recombines TRBV10-1 with TRBJ2-7, with 8 bases lining up with TRBD1. From germline, CDR1 is WNHNN and CDR2 SYGVQD (reference sequence). The CDR3 is 14 amino acids. The CDR3 bases are TGCGCCAGCAGTGAGGGGACAGGCCGCTACGGGCAGTACTTC. It specifies CASSEGTGRYGQYF.

CDR3: CASSFRGQGEKLFF. The CDR3, as DNA: TGTGCCAGCAGCTTCAGGGGGCAGGGTGAAAAACTGTTTTTT. The chain has TRBV7-8 and TRBJ1-4, with 8 bases aligning to TRBD1. The CDR3 is 14 residues long. Germline V gives CDR1 SGHVS, CDR2 FQNEAQ. J lost 7 bases, V lost 3 bases, and 4 bases had no gene match.

The V and J genes are TRBV10-2 and TRBJ1-5; 9 bases line up with TRBD1. V trimming: 2 bases; J trimming: 5 bases; junction bases outside the gene matches: 13. The CDR3 runs 18 residues. Germline V CDR1 and CDR2: WSHSY, SAAADI. The CDR3 nucleotides are TGCGCCAGCAGTGAGCCACAGCGCCGGGACAGGGTCTATCAGCCCCAGCATTTT. Translated, it gives CASSEPQRRDRVYQPQHF.

J is TRBJ1-5 and V is TRBV9, with D possibly TRBD1 on 6 matching bases. The V and J ends lost 2 bases and 2 bases respectively, with 8 bases between them. This CDR3 contains 14 residues. Germline V gene sequence: CDR1 SGDLS, CDR2 YYNGEE. The CDR3 loop is CASSVGGGNQPQHF. Here the CDR3 DNA reads TGTGCCAGCAGCGTTGGGGGCGGCAATCAGCCCCAGCATTTT.

The chain uses TRBV6-5 and TRBJ1-1, with D possibly TRBD1 on 5 matching bases. Trimming shortened V by 10 bases and J by 1 base, and 10 bases separated the two germline ends. Per germline, CDR1 MNHEY and CDR2 SVGAGI. The CDR3 spans 12 residues. CDR3 in amino acids: CATATGNTEAFF. In nucleotides, the CDR3 is TGTGCCACCGCTACAGGGAACACTGAAGCTTTCTTT.

This clone came up once. The rearrangement uses TRBV6-5 and TRBJ2-3; a possible D gene is TRBD2 (6 bases). The CDR3 runs to 13 residues. V was pared by 6 bases and J by 8 bases, with 15 bases between. Germline V gives CDR1 MNHEY, CDR2 SVGAGI. As DNA, the CDR3 is TGTGCCAGCAGCGGTCTGGGGGGTATTACGCAGTATTTT. Its protein is CASSGLGGITQYF.

The rearrangement links TRBV6-4 to TRBJ1-1, with D possibly TRBD1 on 5 matching bases. Between the trimmed V and J ends, which lost 0 bases and 9 bases, there was a span of 11 bases. The CDR3 sequence is 13 residues long. The germline V gene encodes CDR1 MRHNA and CDR2 SNTAGT. In DNA, the CDR3 is TGTGCCAGCAGTGACTCCCCGACAGCTAAAGCTTTCTTT. It translates to CASSDSPTAKAFF.

The chain links TRBV19 to TRBJ1-3; D is unclear. This CDR3 comprises 16 residues. Germline V gives CDR1 LNHDA, CDR2 SQIVND (reference sequence). V was shortened by 6 bases and J by 0 bases, with 15 bases between the two germline ends. The DNA for the CDR3 is TGTGCCAGTAGCCTCTCAAAGGCGGTCTCTGGAAACACCATATATTTT. The encoded protein is CASSLSKAVSGNTIYF.